Given below is one TCR beta chain in context. Its antigen remains unidentified. PCR employed 60 Vbeta and 13 Jbeta primers. Assay: immunoSEQ multiplex PCR; the TCRdb copy retains only in-frame clones and omits some. The sample carries 110,000 to 150,000 clones, over 70% recorded once. V trimming: 5 bases; J trimming: 4 bases; junction bases outside the gene matches: 10. Germline V gene lookup returns CDR1 SGHVS and CDR2 FNYEAQ. The CDR3 spans 16 residues. This entry is derived from a study of cytomegalovirus exposure and HLA in healthy donors. Overall study: Among the roughly 400 genotyped donors, around 85% were placed in the Caucasian-associated ancestry cluster.

Study results and caveats: Rare TCR sequences predominated, though certain public TCRs were found in many donors.

This chain links TRBV7-6 with TRBJ1-5, with 8 bases that match TRBD1. Sequencing was carried out using PBMCs. This clonotype originated in a woman aged 40-49 years in good health and CMV-seronegative. CDR3 in amino acids: CASSLYSGTGNQPQHF. In DNA form, the CDR3 reads TGTGCCAGCAGCCTATACTCCGGGACAGGAAATCAGCCCCAGCATTTT.